The entry below describes one T cell receptor beta chain. What it binds is not known. No immunosuppressive drugs were given to ulcerative colitis patients before diagnostic colonoscopy. Blood was drawn at the time of colonoscopy. Trimming cost V 4 bases and J 4 bases, with 11 bases left between them. The CDR3 has 13 residues. Germline CDR1 SGHNT, CDR2 YYREEE (reference sequence). This sample was included in a study of pediatric ulcerative colitis. Study-level results: Acute severe colitis showed lower rectal diversity from clonal expansions.

The survey-level immunoSEQ assay was used. Profiling relied on immunoSEQ multiplex PCR, and the TCRdb table lists in-frame clones only, not all of them. The sample contains 50,000 to 65,000 clones, 86% of which appear only once. The J gene is TRBJ2-5, the V gene TRBV5-4; D is unclear. This receptor was identified in a boy younger than 18 with severe ulcerative colitis. Material: blood. In DNA form, the CDR3 reads TGTGCCAGCAGCGTAGTCGACGGAGAGACCCAGTACTTC. Translated: CASSVVDGETQYF.